These 6 T cell receptor beta chains were sequenced from one sample in a study of CD8 T cells in Susac syndrome. Random hexamers served to reverse transcribe about 0.45 to 1 ug RNA. Via MiXCR, TCRdb re-called the immunoSEQ multiplex PCR reads, giving one row per CDR3 protein. The profile covers more than 120,000 distinct CDR3 sequences, with approximately 93% appearing a single time and less than 0.095% taken by the ten largest. Material for sequencing was CD4+ T cells from PBMCs. The receptor source for this set is a human donor in good health.

The chain recombines TRBV12-3 or TRBV12-4 with TRBJ2-1, with D possibly TRBD2 on 5 matching bases. V gave up 7 bases and J gave up 0 bases, with 13 bases separating them. This CDR3 comprises 15 residues. In DNA, the CDR3 is TGTGCCAGCACCAACCTAGCCAGCTCCTACAATGAGCAGTTCTTC. It yields the protein CASTNLASSYNEQFF.

CDR3 DNA sequence: TGTGCCAGCAGCCCGCGTGGCGGCTCCACAGATACGCAGTATTTT. It translates to CASSPRGGSTDTQYF. The V gene is TRBV5-4, the J gene TRBJ2-3; D not certain. Trimming pared 4 bases from V and 2 bases from J, leaving 14 bases between. The CDR3 loop spans 15 amino acids. The germline V gene encodes CDR1 SGHNT and CDR2 YYREEE (reference sequence).

The rearrangement joins TRBV18 to TRBJ2-3; D is possibly TRBD1 (6 bases). The CDR3 is 16 amino acids. The ends were cut back, 0 bases at V and 2 bases at J, with 12 bases in the middle. CDR1 is KGHSH and CDR2 is LQKENI in the germline V gene. This chain's CDR3 is CASSPPPNRVTDTQYF. DNA for the CDR3: TGTGCCAGCTCACCACCGCCTAACAGGGTCACAGATACGCAGTATTTT.

The chain employs TRBV5-1 and TRBJ2-2; 11 nucleotides align to TRBD2. Germline V CDR1 and CDR2: SGHRS, YFSETQ. Trimming at V came to 1 base and at J to 0 bases, leaving 5 bases not matched to a gene. This CDR3 region has 18 residues. The CDR3 coding sequence is TGCGCCAGCAGCTTGACTAGCGGGAGAATTACGAACACCGGGGAGCTGTTTTTT. It is translated as CASSLTSGRITNTGELFF.

Here the CDR3 DNA reads TGCGCCAGCAGCCCACGGGACAGGGGAAGGATCGGGGAGCTGTTTTTT. Translation gives CASSPRDRGRIGELFF. V gene TRBV4-1 combines with J gene TRBJ2-2; TRBD1 matches at 10 bases. Germline CDR1 and CDR2: MGHRA and YSYEKL. With V trimmed by 4 bases and J by 7 bases, 9 bases remained unmatched. The CDR3 totals 16 residues.

This clonotype was seen once. This chain's CDR3 is CSATYRNMNTEAFF. CDR3 DNA: TGCAGCGCGACGTACAGGAACATGAACACTGAAGCTTTCTTT. The J gene is TRBJ1-1, the V gene TRBV29-1; a weak D match, TRBD1 (5 bases). Trimming shortened V by 7 bases and J by 0 bases, and 15 bases separated the two germline ends. CDR1 is SQVTM and CDR2 is ANQGSEA in the germline V gene. This CDR3 is 14 amino acids long.